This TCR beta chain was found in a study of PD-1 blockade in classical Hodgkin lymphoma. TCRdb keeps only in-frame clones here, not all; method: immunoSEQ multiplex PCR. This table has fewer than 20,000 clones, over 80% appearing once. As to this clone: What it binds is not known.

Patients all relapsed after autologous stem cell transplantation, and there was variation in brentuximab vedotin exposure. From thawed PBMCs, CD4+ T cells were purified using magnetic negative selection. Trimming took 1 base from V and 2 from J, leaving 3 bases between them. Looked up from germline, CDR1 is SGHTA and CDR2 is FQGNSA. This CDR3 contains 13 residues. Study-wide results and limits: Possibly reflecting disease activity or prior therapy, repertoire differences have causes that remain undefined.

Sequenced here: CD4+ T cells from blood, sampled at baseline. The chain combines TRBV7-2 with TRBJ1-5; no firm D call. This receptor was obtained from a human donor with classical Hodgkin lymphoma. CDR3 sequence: CASSLVGNQPQHF. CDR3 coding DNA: TGTGCCAGCAGCTTAGTTGGCAATCAGCCCCAGCATTTT.